Following are 30 T cell receptor beta chains from one sample sequenced in a study of shared clonotypes between healthy human individuals (dated by TCRdb to 2019 to 2021). Preparation of the library involved the immunoSEQ multiplex PCR assay. TCRdb took over this immuneACCESS table, retaining in-frame rearrangements with V and J assigned. Such tables are incomplete; in checked studies, under half of the missing clones stem from an unresolved V gene, and the remainder is unexplained. This sample holds 400,000 to 500,000 clones; 70% to 80% were observed only once. The ten biggest clones cover 10% to 15% of the sample. Input material: PBMCs. These receptors were obtained from a woman between 35 and 50 years old in good health. Some clones in this sample may be carry-over from other donors' samples.

The table lists this clone with a count of one. This rearrangement joins TRBV7-9 to TRBJ2-7; D may match TRBD1 or TRBD2 (5 bases each). The V end lost 4 bases, the J end lost 1 base, and 11 bases lay between the germline ends. The CDR3 has 14 residues. The germline V gene encodes CDR1 SEHNR and CDR2 FQNEAQ (reference sequence). CDR3 residues: CASSSKGTSYEQYF. CDR3 DNA sequence: TGTGCCAGCAGCTCCAAAGGGACGTCCTACGAGCAGTACTTC.

V usage is TRBV7-5 and J usage is TRBJ1-3. TRBV7-5 is an annotated pseudogene. The CDR3 loop spans 16 amino acids. The chain's CDR3 is CVRSLVPGPSGNTIYF. The DNA of the CDR3 is TGTGTCAGAAGCTTAGTCCCGGGCCCCTCTGGAAACACCATATATTTT.

V usage is TRBV5-4 and J usage is TRBJ2-3, with 12 bases lining up with TRBD2. Unmatched junction bases numbered 6, after V lost 4 bases and J lost 3 bases. Germline V gives CDR1 SGHNT, CDR2 YYREEE (reference sequence). The CDR3 length is 16 residues. The CDR3: CASSARLAGATDTQYF. The CDR3 nucleotides are TGTGCCAGCAGCGCCCGACTAGCGGGAGCGACAGATACGCAGTATTTT.

V and J are TRBV30 and TRBJ2-2; no definite D call. V lost 0 bases, J lost 0 bases, and 8 bases lay in between. Germline CDR1 and CDR2: GTSNPN and SVGIG (reference sequence). This CDR3 region has 15 residues. The CDR3 is CAWSVLGPNTGELFF. CDR3 coding DNA: TGTGCCTGGAGTGTACTCGGCCCGAACACCGGGGAGCTGTTTTTT.

V usage is TRBV18 and J usage is TRBJ2-3; the D is unclear. The CDR3 contains 12 residues. V was shortened by 6 bases and J by 2 bases, with 6 bases between the two germline ends. Germline V gene data show CDR1 as KGHSH and CDR2 as LQKENI. The CDR3 DNA is TGTGCCAGCTCCCGGGCCACAGATACGCAGTATTTT. It codes for CASSRATDTQYF.

This chain connects TRBV11-2 to TRBJ2-2; 12 bases are a match to TRBD2. Germline V gene lookup returns CDR1 SGHAT and CDR2 FQNNGV. The CDR3 spans 18 residues. The J segment lost 4 bases and the V segment lost 8 bases, leaving 14 bases of the junction unmatched. In DNA, the CDR3 is TGTGCCAGCGTCTCCGGGGCTAGCGGGAGGGCCGTCACCGGGGAGCTGTTTTTT. This encodes CASVSGASGRAVTGELFF.

Note on this clone: One end of the junction fails to match germline, which may point to a read error. The rearrangement joins TRBV5-4 to TRBJ2-1, with TRBD1 matching over 9 bases. CDR1 SGHNT and CDR2 YYREEE come from the germline V gene (reference sequence). The CDR3 has 16 amino acids. The CDR3: CASSQGPGQGRNEQFF. CDR3 bases: TGCGCCAGCAGCCAAGGCCCGGGACAGGGACGGAATGAGCAGTTCTTC.

In regard to this clone: Mismatch with germline at one junction end may stem from a read error. The V and J genes are TRBV2 and TRBJ2-7; D perhaps matches TRBD2 (5 bases). The CDR3 consists of 14 residues. Germline values: CDR1 SNHLY, CDR2 FYNNEI. CDR3: CARSEGSYSYERYF. The CDR3 nucleotides are TGTGCCAGAAGTGAGGGCAGCTACTCCTACGAGCGGTACTTC.

The chain couples TRBV2 to TRBJ2-5; a possible D gene is TRBD2 (6 bases). Germline CDR1 is SNHLY and CDR2 is FYNNEI. The length of the CDR3 is 19 residues. V was clipped by 2 bases and J by 2 bases, with 24 bases between them. The DNA for the CDR3 is TGTGCCAGCAGTGAAACCCCCAGCGGGTGGGCGGGTAAACAAGAGACCCAGTACTTC. Protein product: CASSETPSGWAGKQETQYF.

This chain joins TRBV11-2 and TRBJ2-7, with 8 bases identical to TRBD2. With 5 bases clipped from V and 4 bases from J, the junction kept 7 bases outside the gene matches. Per the germline V gene, CDR1 is SGHAT and CDR2 is FQNNGV. The CDR3 extends over 14 amino acids. Here the CDR3 reads CASSLSGSGYEQYF. The CDR3 nucleotides are TGTGCCAGCAGCCTGAGCGGGAGCGGATACGAGCAGTACTTC.

The rearrangement links TRBV19 to TRBJ1-2, with D maybe TRBD1 (5 bases). This CDR3 has 13 residues. From germline, CDR1 is LNHDA and CDR2 SQIVND (reference sequence). Trimming took 5 bases from V and 8 from J, leaving 15 bases between them. CDR3 DNA sequence: TGTGCCAGTAGTCCTTGGGGGACGACCGGCTACACCTTC. Translating gives CASSPWGTTGYTF.

The chain is built from TRBV6-5 and TRBJ1-2, with TRBD1 identical over 8 bases. V shed 6 bases and J 3 bases; nucleotides not matched to a gene: 6. Germline CDR1 and CDR2: MNHEY and SVGAGI. The CDR3 spans 14 residues. In DNA, the CDR3 is TGTGCCAGCAGCCGCGGGACAGGCCACTATGGCTACACCTTC. Protein: CASSRGTGHYGYTF.

The chain couples TRBV6-1 to TRBJ2-2, with D unresolved. In germline, CDR1 is MNHNS, CDR2 SASEGT. With 2 bases removed from V and 5 bases from J, the gap between germline ends came to 12 bases. The CDR3 loop spans 15 amino acids. The CDR3, as DNA: TGTGCCAGCAGTGAAATAAATGGCGATACCGGGGAGCTGTTTTTT. Amino acid sequence: CASSEINGDTGELFF.

The chain carries TRBV30 and TRBJ1-1, with TRBD1 identical over 7 bases. Germline lookup yields CDR1 GTSNPN and CDR2 SVGIG (reference sequence). The CDR3 loop spans 14 amino acids. V was pared by 0 bases and J by 2 bases, with 3 bases of the junction left unmatched. The CDR3 DNA reads as TGTGCCTGGAGTGTAGGGGACAGTAACACTGAAGCTTTCTTT. Protein: CAWSVGDSNTEAFF.

V is TRBV27 and J is TRBJ2-2, with 7 bases lining up with TRBD2. The germline V gene encodes CDR1 MNHEY and CDR2 SMNVEV (reference sequence). This CDR3 has 14 residues. V lost 4 bases and J lost 6; bases outside the gene matches: 5. As DNA, the CDR3 is TGTGCCAGCAGTTCGCCCGGACTAGCCGGGGAGCTGTTTTTT. It translates to CASSSPGLAGELFF.

The count of this clone is one. This chain's CDR3 is CSVGGTSGNTIYF. The CDR3 nucleotides read TGCAGCGTTGGGGGGACTTCGGGAAACACCATATATTTT. The genes are TRBV29-1 and TRBJ1-3; a weak D match, TRBD1 (5 bases). The length of the CDR3 is 13 residues. The V gene's germline CDR1 is SQVTM and CDR2 ANQGSEA. V was cut by 4 bases and J by 4 bases, with 11 bases left in between.

This sequence joins TRBV29-1 and TRBJ2-7, with a possible D match to TRBD2 (5 bases). Germline CDR1 and CDR2: SQVTM and ANQGSEA. Trimming left V 3 bases short and J 7 bases short, with 16 bases between. This CDR3 comprises 13 residues. CDR3 residues: CSVDTASSNEQYF. CDR3 coding DNA: TGCAGCGTTGATACGGCTAGCTCGAATGAGCAGTACTTC.

This clone was found once. In DNA form, the CDR3 reads TGCGCCAGCAGCCAAGGCCTTGGATATCAAGAGACCCAGTACTTC. Encoded protein: CASSQGLGYQETQYF. V is TRBV4-3 and J is TRBJ2-5; no clear D gene. Trimming took off 1 base at V and 2 bases at J, with 11 bases between the two ends. Looked up from germline, CDR1 is LGHNA and CDR2 is YSLEER. The CDR3 spans 15 residues.

V usage is TRBV19 and J usage is TRBJ1-4, with D tentatively TRBD1 (5 bases). The CDR3 totals 14 residues. Germline values: CDR1 LNHDA, CDR2 SQIVND (reference sequence). Trimming pared 6 bases from V and 7 bases from J, leaving 15 bases between. The CDR3, as DNA: TGTGCCAGTAGCCAGGGACCGACGAGTGAAAAACTGTTTTTT. It specifies CASSQGPTSEKLFF.

On this clone itself: Since a much larger clone is just one base distant, this may be a read error. The genes are TRBV7-3 and TRBJ2-2; D is unclear. The CDR3 length is 13 residues. Trimming stripped 2 bases from V and 1 base from J, with 2 bases between. Germline CDR1 is SGHTA and CDR2 is FQGTGA. The CDR3 DNA reads TGTGCCAGCAGCTTACTGAACACCGGGGAGCTGTTTTTT. As protein: CASSLLNTGELFF.

This chain links TRBV7-2 with TRBJ2-1; D tentatively reads TRBD1 or TRBD2 (6 bases each). Between the trimmed V and J ends, which lost 6 bases and 5 bases, there was a span of 8 bases. CDR3 length: 12 residues. Germline V lookup: CDR1 SGHTA, CDR2 FQGNSA. CDR3 protein: CASRRGDNEQFF. For the CDR3, the DNA is TGTGCCAGCAGGAGGGGGGACAATGAGCAGTTCTTC.

This sequence joins TRBV7-9 and TRBJ2-7; 14 positions agree with TRBD2. There are 17 residues in the CDR3. CDR1 is SEHNR, CDR2 FQNEAQ, per germline (reference sequence). J gave up 4 bases and V 5 bases, and 10 bases lay outside the gene matches. CDR3 sequence: CASSPRGTSGSAYEQYF. In DNA form, the CDR3 reads TGTGCCAGCAGCCCCCGGGGGACTAGCGGGAGCGCGTACGAGCAGTACTTC. Combining the CDR3 with reference TRBV7-9 and TRBJ2-7 gives the whole variable domain DTGVSQNPRHKITKRGQNVTFRCDPISEHNRLYWYRQTLGQGPEFLTYFQNEAQLEKSRLLSDRFSAERPKGSFSTLEIQRTEQGDSAMYLCASSPRGTSGSAYEQYFGPGTRLTVT.

J is TRBJ2-7 and V is TRBV7-9, with 7 bases aligning to TRBD2. From germline, CDR1 is SEHNR and CDR2 FQNEAQ (reference sequence). The CDR3 loop spans 14 amino acids. Trimming cost V 1 base and J 5 bases; bases outside gene matches: 5. This chain's CDR3 is CASSLGGRGNEQYF. The CDR3 DNA is TGTGCCAGCAGCTTAGGTGGGAGGGGAAACGAGCAGTACTTC. The full variable domain, in which reference TRBV7-9 and TRBJ2-7 provide the parts outside the CDR3, is DTGVSQNPRHKITKRGQNVTFRCDPISEHNRLYWYRQTLGQGPEFLTYFQNEAQLEKSRLLSDRFSAERPKGSFSTLEIQRTEQGDSAMYLCASSLGGRGNEQYFGPGTRLTVT.

The CDR3 loop is CASGFGDAGQSRANVLTF. As DNA, the CDR3 is TGTGCTAGTGGTTTTGGGGATGCAGGACAAAGTCGGGCCAACGTCCTGACTTTC. J is TRBJ2-6 and V is TRBV12-5; D is perhaps TRBD1 (5 bases). Trimming shortened V by 3 bases and J by 5 bases, and 20 bases separated the two germline ends. Germline CDR1 LGHNT, CDR2 FRNRAP. The CDR3 length is 18 residues.

The V and J genes are TRBV11-2 and TRBJ2-7; D perhaps matches TRBD1 (6 bases). This CDR3 spans 16 amino acids. CDR1 is SGHAT, CDR2 FQNNGV, per germline. V was trimmed by 6 bases and J by 3 bases, leaving 21 bases between them. The CDR3 DNA reads TGTGCCAGCAGGGCCACAGGGCTCAACTACTACTACGAGCAGTACTTC. The encoded protein is CASRATGLNYYYEQYF.

The chain is built from TRBV25-1 and TRBJ2-7; 10 positions agree with TRBD2. CDR1 MGHDK and CDR2 SYGVNS come from the germline V gene. V lost 10 bases and J lost 4; bases outside the gene matches: 4. The CDR3 loop spans 12 amino acids. For the CDR3, the DNA is TGTGCCACCCGGACTAGCGGTTACGAGCAGTACTTC. It specifies CATRTSGYEQYF.

The chain employs TRBV7-2 and TRBJ2-4; 7 nucleotides line up with TRBD2. This CDR3 comprises 15 residues. With 7 bases clipped from V and 5 bases from J, the junction kept 11 bases outside the gene matches. Germline V gene sequence: CDR1 SGHTA, CDR2 FQGNSA. The CDR3 is CASTGGREFQNIQYF. The CDR3 bases are TGTGCCAGCACCGGAGGGCGGGAGTTCCAAAACATTCAGTACTTC. Looking up the rest from reference TRBV7-2 and TRBJ2-4 gives the full variable domain: GAGVSQSPSNKVTEKGKDVELRCDPISGHTALYWYRQSLGQGLEFLIYFQGNSAPDKSGLPSDRFSAERTGGSVSTLTIQRTQQEDSAVYLCASTGGREFQNIQYFGAGTRLSVL.

This clone is a singleton in its sample. Here the CDR3 reads CASSAGLGTDTQYF. In DNA, the CDR3 is TGTGCCAGCAGTGCCGGACTAGGTACAGATACGCAGTATTTT. The V and J genes are TRBV6-1 and TRBJ2-3, with TRBD2 identical over 7 bases. V dropped 4 bases and J dropped 3; count of bases not matched to a gene: 4. Germline CDR1 MNHNS, CDR2 SASEGT. The CDR3 spans 14 residues.

The CDR3 is CASGTSVRELLETQYF. The CDR3 DNA reads as TGTGCCAGCGGGACTAGCGTCCGGGAACTTTTGGAGACCCAGTACTTC. The J gene is TRBJ2-5, the V gene TRBV27; TRBD2 matches 10 bases. CDR3 length: 16 residues. Germline CDR1 MNHEY, CDR2 SMNVEV (reference sequence). Unmatched junction bases numbered 14, after V lost 8 bases and J lost 5 bases.

The genes are TRBV28 and TRBJ2-3, with D perhaps TRBD2 (6 bases). The V end was cut by 6 bases, the J end by 1 base, with 14 bases between. The CDR3 contains 15 residues. The germline V gene has CDR1 MDHEN and CDR2 SYDVKM. For the CDR3, the DNA is TGTGCCAGCAGCACCCGGGGGAGTGGCACAGATACGCAGTATTTT. Translating it yields CASSTRGSGTDTQYF. Filled out from reference TRBV28 and TRBJ2-3, the complete variable domain reads DVKVTQSSRYLVKRTGEKVFLECVQDMDHENMFWYRQDPGLGLRLIYFSYDVKMKEKGDIPEGYSVSREKKERFSLILESASTNQTSMYLCASSTRGSGTDTQYFGPGTRLTVL.